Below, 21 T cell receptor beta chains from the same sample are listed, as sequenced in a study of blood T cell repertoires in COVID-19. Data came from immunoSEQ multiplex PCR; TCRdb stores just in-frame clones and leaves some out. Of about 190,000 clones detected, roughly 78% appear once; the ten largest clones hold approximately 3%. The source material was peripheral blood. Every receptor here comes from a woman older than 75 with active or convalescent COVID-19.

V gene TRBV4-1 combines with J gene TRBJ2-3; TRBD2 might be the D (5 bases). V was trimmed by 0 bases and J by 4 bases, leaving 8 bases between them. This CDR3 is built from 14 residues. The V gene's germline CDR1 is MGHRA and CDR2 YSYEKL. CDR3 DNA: TGCGCCAGCAGCCAAGAACTAGTCCCAGATACGCAGTATTTT. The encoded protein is CASSQELVPDTQYF.

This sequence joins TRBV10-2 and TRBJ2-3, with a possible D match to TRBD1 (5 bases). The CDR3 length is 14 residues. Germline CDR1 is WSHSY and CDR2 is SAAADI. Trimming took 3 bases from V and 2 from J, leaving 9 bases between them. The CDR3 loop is CASSDWGNTDTQYF. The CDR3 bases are TGCGCCAGCAGTGATTGGGGCAACACAGATACGCAGTATTTT.

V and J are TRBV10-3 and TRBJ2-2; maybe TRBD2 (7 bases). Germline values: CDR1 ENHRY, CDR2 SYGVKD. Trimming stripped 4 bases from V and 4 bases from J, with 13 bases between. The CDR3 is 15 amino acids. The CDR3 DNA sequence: TGTGCCATCAGTGTTGGGGGGGCGGTCACCGGGGAGCTGTTTTTT. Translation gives CAISVGGAVTGELFF.

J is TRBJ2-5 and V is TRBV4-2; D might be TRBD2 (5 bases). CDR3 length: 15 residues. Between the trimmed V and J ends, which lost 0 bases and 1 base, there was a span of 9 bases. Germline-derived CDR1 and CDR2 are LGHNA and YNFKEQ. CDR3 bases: TGTGCCAGCAGCCAAGATCGGCTAGCCCAAGAGACCCAGTACTTC. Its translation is CASSQDRLAQETQYF.

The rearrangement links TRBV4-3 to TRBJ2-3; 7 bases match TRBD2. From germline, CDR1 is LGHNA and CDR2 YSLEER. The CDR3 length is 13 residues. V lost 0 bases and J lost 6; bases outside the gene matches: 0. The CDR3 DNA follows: TGCGCCAGCAGCCAAGAACTAGCGGATACGCAGTATTTT. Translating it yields CASSQELADTQYF.

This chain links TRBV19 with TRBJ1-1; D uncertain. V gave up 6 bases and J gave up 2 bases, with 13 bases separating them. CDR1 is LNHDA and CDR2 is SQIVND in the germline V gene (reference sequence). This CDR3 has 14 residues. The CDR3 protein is CASRVGEVNTEAFF. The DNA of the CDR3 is TGTGCCAGTAGGGTCGGGGAAGTCAACACTGAAGCTTTCTTT.

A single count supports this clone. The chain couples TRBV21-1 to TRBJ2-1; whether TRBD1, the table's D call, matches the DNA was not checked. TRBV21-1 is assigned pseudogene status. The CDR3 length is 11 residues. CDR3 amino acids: CASSKAGLQFF. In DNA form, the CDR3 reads TGTGCCAGCAGCAAGGCAGGGCTGCAGTTCTTC.

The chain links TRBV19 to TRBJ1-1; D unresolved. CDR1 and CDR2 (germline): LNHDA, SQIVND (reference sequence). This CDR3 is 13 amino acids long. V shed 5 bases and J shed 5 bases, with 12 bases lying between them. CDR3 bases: TGTGCCAGTAGTTCACTACGTGGAACTGAAGCTTTCTTT. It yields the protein CASSSLRGTEAFF.

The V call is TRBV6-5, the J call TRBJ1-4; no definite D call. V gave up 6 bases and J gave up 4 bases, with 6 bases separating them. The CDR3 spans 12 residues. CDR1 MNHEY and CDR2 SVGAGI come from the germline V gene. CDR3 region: CASRPGNEKLFF. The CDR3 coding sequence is TGTGCCAGCAGGCCGGGTAATGAAAAACTGTTTTTT.

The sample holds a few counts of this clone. The DNA for the CDR3 is TGCAGCGTTGAAAGTCCCAGCTCCTACGAGCAGTACTTC. Protein sequence: CSVESPSSYEQYF. V and J are TRBV29-1 and TRBJ2-7, with D unclear. This CDR3 contains 13 residues. V lost 2 bases and J 0 bases, leaving 8 bases between the germline ends. Germline CDR1 is SQVTM and CDR2 is ANQGSEA.

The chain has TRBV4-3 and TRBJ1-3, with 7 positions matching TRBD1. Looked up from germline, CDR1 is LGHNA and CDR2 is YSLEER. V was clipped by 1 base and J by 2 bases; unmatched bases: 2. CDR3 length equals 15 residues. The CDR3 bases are TGCGCCAGCAGCCAAGCGACAGGGACTGGAAACACCATATATTTT. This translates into CASSQATGTGNTIYF.

CDR3 sequence reads: CASSARDKPQETQYF. DNA for the CDR3: TGTGCCAGCAGCGCCCGGGACAAACCTCAAGAGACCCAGTACTTC. The chain carries TRBV5-4 and TRBJ2-5; possibly TRBD1 for D (6 bases). The CDR3 loop spans 15 amino acids. The V end lost 4 bases, the J end lost 2 bases, and 15 bases lay between the germline ends. Germline lookup yields CDR1 SGHNT and CDR2 YYREEE (reference sequence).

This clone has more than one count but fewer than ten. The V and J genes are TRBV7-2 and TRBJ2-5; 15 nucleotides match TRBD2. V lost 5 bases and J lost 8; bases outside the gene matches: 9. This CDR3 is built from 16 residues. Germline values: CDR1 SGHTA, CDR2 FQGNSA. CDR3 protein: CASSPPGLAGGLTQYF. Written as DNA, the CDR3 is TGTGCCAGCAGCCCCCCGGGACTAGCGGGGGGACTAACCCAGTACTTC.

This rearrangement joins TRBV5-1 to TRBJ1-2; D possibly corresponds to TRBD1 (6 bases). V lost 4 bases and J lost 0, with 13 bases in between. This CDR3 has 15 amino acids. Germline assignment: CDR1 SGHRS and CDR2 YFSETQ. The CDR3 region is CASSKDSGANYGYTF. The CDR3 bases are TGCGCCAGCAGCAAGGACAGCGGCGCTAACTATGGCTACACCTTC.

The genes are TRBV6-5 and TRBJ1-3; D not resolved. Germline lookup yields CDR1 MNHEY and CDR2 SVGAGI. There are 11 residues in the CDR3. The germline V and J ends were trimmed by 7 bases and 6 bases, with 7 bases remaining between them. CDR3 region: CASTLKNTIYF. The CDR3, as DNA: TGTGCCAGCACCCTTAAAAACACCATATATTTT.

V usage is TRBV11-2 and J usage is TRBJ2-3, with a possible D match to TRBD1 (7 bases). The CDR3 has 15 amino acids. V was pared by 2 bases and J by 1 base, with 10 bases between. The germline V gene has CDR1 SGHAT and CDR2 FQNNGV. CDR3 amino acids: CASSLTRGGTDTQYF. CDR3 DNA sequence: TGTGCCAGCAGCTTAACCAGGGGGGGCACAGATACGCAGTATTTT.

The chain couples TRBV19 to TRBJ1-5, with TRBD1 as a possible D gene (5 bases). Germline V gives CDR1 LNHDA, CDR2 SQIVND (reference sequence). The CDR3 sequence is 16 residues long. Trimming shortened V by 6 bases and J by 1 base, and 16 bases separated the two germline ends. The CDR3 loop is CASREPGRSSNQPQHF. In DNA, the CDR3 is TGTGCCAGTAGGGAGCCAGGGAGGTCGAGCAATCAGCCCCAGCATTTT.

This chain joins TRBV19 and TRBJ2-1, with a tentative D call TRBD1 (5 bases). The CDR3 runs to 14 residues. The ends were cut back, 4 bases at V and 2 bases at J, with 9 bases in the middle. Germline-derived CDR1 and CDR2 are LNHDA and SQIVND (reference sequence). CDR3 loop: CASSKTVTYNEQFF. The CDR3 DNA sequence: TGTGCCAGTAGTAAGACAGTTACCTACAATGAGCAGTTCTTC. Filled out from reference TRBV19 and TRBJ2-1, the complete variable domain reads DGGITQSPKYLFRKEGQNVTLSCEQNLNHDAMYWYRQDPGQGLRLIYYSQIVNDFQKGDIAEGYSVSREKKESFPLTVTSAQKNPTAFYLCASSKTVTYNEQFFGPGTRLTVL.

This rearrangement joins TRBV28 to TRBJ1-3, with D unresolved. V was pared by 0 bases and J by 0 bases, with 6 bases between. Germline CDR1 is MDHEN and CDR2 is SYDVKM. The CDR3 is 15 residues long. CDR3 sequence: CASSLWVSSGNTIYF. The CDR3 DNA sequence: TGTGCCAGCAGTTTATGGGTCAGCTCTGGAAACACCATATATTTT. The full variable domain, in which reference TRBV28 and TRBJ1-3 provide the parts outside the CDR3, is DVKVTQSSRYLVKRTGEKVFLECVQDMDHENMFWYRQDPGLGLRLIYFSYDVKMKEKGDIPEGYSVSREKKERFSLILESASTNQTSMYLCASSLWVSSGNTIYFGEGSWLTVV.

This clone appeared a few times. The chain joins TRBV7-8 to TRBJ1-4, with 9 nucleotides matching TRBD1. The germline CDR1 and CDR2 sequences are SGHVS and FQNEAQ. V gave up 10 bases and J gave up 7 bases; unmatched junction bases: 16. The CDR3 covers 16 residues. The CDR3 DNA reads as TGTGCCACGGCCCGGGACAGGGACCTTTCGAGTGAAAAACTGTTTTTT. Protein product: CATARDRDLSSEKLFF.

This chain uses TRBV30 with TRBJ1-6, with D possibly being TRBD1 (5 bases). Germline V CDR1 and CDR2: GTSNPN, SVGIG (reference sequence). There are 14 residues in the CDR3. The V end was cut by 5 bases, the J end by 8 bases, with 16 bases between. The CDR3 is CAWGRGGTDSPLHF. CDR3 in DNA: TGTGCCTGGGGGAGAGGAGGGACGGATTCACCCCTCCACTTT.